Listed below are T cell receptor beta chains from one sample, sequenced in a study of shared clonotypes between healthy human individuals. The assay was immunoSEQ multiplex PCR, and TCRdb's table has in-frame clones only and misses some. The table lists 1,500,000 or so clones, approximately 98.5% of them singletons. Sequencing used naive CD4+ T cells sorted from blood. The origin of the receptors is a man younger than 45 in good health. Both conserved end residues are part of each CDR3. The order of the fields is D gene, V gene, J gene, clone size, CDR3 length, CDR3 protein, CDR3 DNA. D genes are given only for firm matches. A clone size is listed for some rows: how often the clone was seen (once, few, many), or a class if it is expanded.

-	TRBV10-1	TRBJ2-1	-	14	CASSTFDSPNEQFF	TGCGCCAGCAGTACGTTTGACAGTCCCAATGAGCAGTTCTTC
TRBD1	TRBV5-1	TRBJ1-2	few	14	CASSPGGEGYGYTF	TGCGCCAGCAGTCCAGGGGGCGAGGGGTATGGCTACACCTTC
-	TRBV7-6	TRBJ1-3	-	12	CASSPVVGTIYF	TGTGCCAGCAGCCCCGTGGTCGGCACCATATATTTT
-	TRBV4-3	TRBJ1-1	-	13	CASSQEVSSEAFF	TGCGCCAGCAGCCAAGAGGTAAGCTCCGAAGCTTTCTTT
TRBD2	TRBV7-2	TRBJ2-3	-	15	CASSLATGSGGGQYF	TGTGCCAGCAGCTTAGCCACCGGCAGCGGGGGAGGGCAGTATTTT
-	TRBV5-1	TRBJ2-1	-	17	CASSLRRGNPTYNEQFF	TGCGCCAGCAGCTTGAGACGAGGGAATCCAACCTACAATGAGCAGTTCTTC
TRBD2	TRBV11-2	TRBJ2-5	-	18	CASSLGFFPSGSEETQYF	TGTGCCAGCAGCTTAGGATTCTTCCCTAGCGGGAGTGAGGAGACCCAGTACTTC
TRBD2	TRBV19	TRBJ2-5	-	12	CAVGLAGETQYF	TGTGCCGTAGGACTAGCCGGGGAGACCCAGTACTTC
TRBD2	TRBV7-9	TRBJ2-7	-	14	CASSLQRERDEQYF	TGTGCCAGCAGCTTACAGCGGGAGCGGGACGAGCAGTACTTC
-	TRBV18	TRBJ2-1	-	15	CASSPPLGKSNEQFF	TGTGCCAGCTCACCACCGCTAGGGAAATCCAATGAGCAGTTCTTC